In its sample, the clone carrying this T cell receptor (beta chain) was seen a few times. Its specificity is not known. J lost 4 bases, V lost 6 bases, and 16 bases had no gene match. Germline loops: CDR1 MDHEN, CDR2 SYDVKM. This CDR3 has 20 amino acids. The record originates from a study of cytomegalovirus exposure and HLA in healthy donors. Study-wide findings and caveats: For most TCR beta V segments, an earlier analysis put the productive rate at about 87% or about 30% of the time.

PCR involved 60 Vbeta and 13 Jbeta primers. Libraries were prepared by immunoSEQ multiplex PCR; TCRdb keeps only in-frame clonotypes and omits some of them. The data contain over 150,000 clones, around 80% of them singletons. The gene calls are TRBV28 and TRBJ2-3; 16 nucleotides agree with TRBD2. The sample comprised PBMCs. This sequence originates from a woman aged 50 to 60 in good health and CMV-seropositive. CDR3 nucleotides: TGTGCCAGCAGCAACGAAGGGACTAGCGGGAGGGCCGAATATCCAGATACGCAGTATTTT. Translation: CASSNEGTSGRAEYPDTQYF.